A selection of T cell receptor beta chains follows, all from one sample in a study of patients and donors after allogeneic stem cell transplantation. TCRdb used MiXCR to reprocess the RT-PCR reads, holding one entry per CDR3 protein. The sample lists roughly 250,000 distinct CDR3 sequences, 13% to 15% occurring once. The specimen was blood, either unsorted or a sorted T cell fraction (not recorded which). Every receptor here comes from a human donor who was either an allogeneic HSCT recipient or a stem cell or donor lymphocyte infusion donor (not recorded which). It is not recorded whose cells these are; they may come from a transplant donor. CDR3s include the opening cysteine and the closing phenylalanine or tryptophan. Fields, in order: J gene, clone size, D gene, V gene, CDR3 DNA, CDR3 protein. The D gene is left open where the match is weak. Expanded clones are given a class, and other clones once, few, many or no size at all.

J gene: TRBJ2-3; clone size: -; D gene: -; V gene: TRBV20-1; CDR3 DNA: TGCAGTGCTAGAGATCTAGCTAGGGGGGGTACGCAGTATTTT; CDR3 protein: CSARDLARGGTQYF
J gene: TRBJ2-3; clone size: -; D gene: TRBD1; V gene: TRBV12-3/TRBV12-4; CDR3 DNA: TGTGCCAGCAGCCCCGGGACAGGGGGAAAGGATACGCAGTATTTT; CDR3 protein: CASSPGTGGKDTQYF
J gene: TRBJ1-3; clone size: many; D gene: TRBD1; V gene: TRBV12-3/TRBV12-4; CDR3 DNA: TGTGCCAGCAGTCCCCAACAGGGGAGCTCTGGAAACACCATATATTTT; CDR3 protein: CASSPQQGSSGNTIYF
J gene: TRBJ1-1; clone size: -; D gene: -; V gene: TRBV5-3; CDR3 DNA: TGTGCCAGAAGCTTGAGATGCCAGGAGGGCACTGAAGCTTTCTTT; CDR3 protein: CARSLRCQEGTEAFF
J gene: TRBJ2-3; clone size: few; D gene: TRBD2; V gene: TRBV4-1; CDR3 DNA: TGCGCCAGCAGCCTGATAGCGGGGCCATTTGATACGCAGTATTTT; CDR3 protein: CASSLIAGPFDTQYF
J gene: TRBJ1-2; clone size: many; D gene: TRBD1; V gene: TRBV29-1; CDR3 DNA: TGCAGCGTTGCGGGGACAGGGGGCTATGGCTACACCTTC; CDR3 protein: CSVAGTGGYGYTF
J gene: TRBJ2-7; clone size: -; D gene: TRBD2; V gene: TRBV5-4; CDR3 DNA: TGTGCCAGCAGCACAGGACTAGCGAATTACGAGCAGTACTTC; CDR3 protein: CASSTGLANYEQYF
J gene: TRBJ2-5; clone size: few; D gene: -; V gene: TRBV18; CDR3 DNA: TGTGCCAGCTCACCGGGTCAGCGAGAGACCCAGTACTTC; CDR3 protein: CASSPGQRETQYF
J gene: TRBJ2-2; clone size: -; D gene: -; V gene: TRBV6-1; CDR3 DNA: TGTGCCAGCAGAAATGCAGGGAGCACCGGGGAGCTGTTTTTT; CDR3 protein: CASRNAGSTGELFF
J gene: TRBJ1-1; clone size: many; D gene: -; V gene: TRBV18; CDR3 DNA: TGTGCCAGCTCGCCTGACGGGAACACTGAAGCTTTCTTT; CDR3 protein: CASSPDGNTEAFF
J gene: TRBJ2-5; clone size: -; D gene: -; V gene: TRBV24-1; CDR3 DNA: TGTGCCACCAGTGGTTCCGAGTGGGAGACCCAGTACTTC; CDR3 protein: CATSGSEWETQYF
J gene: TRBJ2-1; clone size: many; D gene: -; V gene: TRBV21-1; CDR3 DNA: TGTGCCAGCAGCAAAGCGAATAACAGGGACTATCACAATGAGCAGTTCTTC; CDR3 protein: CASSKANNRDYHNEQFF
J gene: TRBJ2-3; clone size: -; D gene: TRBD2; V gene: TRBV12-3/TRBV12-4; CDR3 DNA: TGTGCCAGCAGGGGGACTAGCAGCACAGATACGCAGTATTTT; CDR3 protein: CASRGTSSTDTQYF
J gene: TRBJ2-3; clone size: -; D gene: TRBD2; V gene: TRBV6-4; CDR3 DNA: TGTGCCAGCAGCGAACTAGCGGGGACCCCAGATACGCAGTATTTT; CDR3 protein: CASSELAGTPDTQYF
J gene: TRBJ2-5; clone size: -; D gene: -; V gene: TRBV5-1; CDR3 DNA: TGCGCCAGCAGACCCCGGACAACACAAGAGACCCAGTACTTC; CDR3 protein: CASRPRTTQETQYF
J gene: TRBJ2-2; clone size: -; D gene: TRBD2; V gene: TRBV20-1; CDR3 DNA: TGCAGTGCCACAACATCCGGGACTAGCGGGAGGATCACCGGGGAGCTGTTTTTT; CDR3 protein: CSATTSGTSGRITGELFF
J gene: TRBJ1-5; clone size: few; D gene: TRBD1; V gene: TRBV30; CDR3 DNA: TGTGCCTGGAGTGAACAGGGGGCCCTAAATCAGCCCCAGCATTTT; CDR3 protein: CAWSEQGALNQPQHF
J gene: TRBJ1-2; clone size: many; D gene: -; V gene: TRBV7-9; CDR3 DNA: TGTGCCAGCAGCCTCGGGGGCGATGGCTACACCTTC; CDR3 protein: CASSLGGDGYTF
J gene: TRBJ1-1; clone size: -; D gene: -; V gene: TRBV4-3; CDR3 DNA: TGCGCCAGCAGCCAAGACCGGGGCATGAACACTGAAGCTTTCTTT; CDR3 protein: CASSQDRGMNTEAFF
J gene: TRBJ2-1; clone size: -; D gene: -; V gene: TRBV7-6; CDR3 DNA: TGTGCCAGCAGCTTTATCCTCAATGAGCAGTTCTTC; CDR3 protein: CASSFILNEQFF
J gene: TRBJ2-3; clone size: many; D gene: TRBD1; V gene: TRBV5-8; CDR3 DNA: TGTGCCAGCAGCCGCCGGGGACAGGGGTATACTACGCAGTATTTT; CDR3 protein: CASSRRGQGYTTQYF
J gene: TRBJ2-5; clone size: many; D gene: TRBD2; V gene: TRBV14; CDR3 DNA: TGTGCCAGCAGCCCCCCTGGTACTAGCGGGGGAGAGACCCAGTACTTC; CDR3 protein: CASSPPGTSGGETQYF
J gene: TRBJ1-6; clone size: many; D gene: -; V gene: TRBV11-2; CDR3 DNA: TGTGCCAGCAGCGAAAGAACTCCGGGACGGACGGGCTCACCCCTCCACTTT; CDR3 protein: CASSERTPGRTGSPLHF
J gene: TRBJ1-2; clone size: -; D gene: -; V gene: TRBV6-1; CDR3 DNA: TGTGCCAGCAAGGTATCAGGGGCGAACTATGGCTACACCTTC; CDR3 protein: CASKVSGANYGYTF
J gene: TRBJ2-2; clone size: many; D gene: -; V gene: TRBV24-1; CDR3 DNA: TGTGCCTCAGGGGGGCTGAACACCGGGGAGCTGTTTTTT; CDR3 protein: CASGGLNTGELFF
J gene: TRBJ1-5; clone size: -; D gene: -; V gene: TRBV10-3; CDR3 DNA: TGTGCCATCAGTGAGTCGAGCCATCAGCCCCAGCATTTT; CDR3 protein: CAISESSHQPQHF
J gene: TRBJ2-1; clone size: many; D gene: -; V gene: TRBV29-1; CDR3 DNA: TGCAGCGTCGTTGGTACCGGGACCCACACAAATGAGCAGTTCTTC; CDR3 protein: CSVVGTGTHTNEQFF
J gene: TRBJ2-7; clone size: few; D gene: -; V gene: TRBV11-1; CDR3 DNA: TGTGCCAGCAGCACCGGGACACCTCTCGAGCAGTACTTC; CDR3 protein: CASSTGTPLEQYF
J gene: TRBJ2-2; clone size: -; D gene: TRBD2; V gene: TRBV7-2; CDR3 DNA: TGTGCCAGCAGCCGTAGCGGGAGAGACACCGGGGAGCTGTTTTTT; CDR3 protein: CASSRSGRDTGELFF
J gene: TRBJ1-2; clone size: few; D gene: -; V gene: TRBV3-1; CDR3 DNA: TGTGCCAGCAGCCAGGGAGGATCACCCTTATATGGCTACACCTTC; CDR3 protein: CASSQGGSPLYGYTF
J gene: TRBJ2-5; clone size: few; D gene: -; V gene: TRBV3-1; CDR3 DNA: TGTGCCAGCAGGAACATAGGCGTAGAGACCCAGTACTTC; CDR3 protein: CASRNIGVETQYF
J gene: TRBJ1-1; clone size: -; D gene: -; V gene: TRBV7-2; CDR3 DNA: TGTGCCAGCAGCTTGCTCGGCCCGAACACTGAAGCTTTCTTT; CDR3 protein: CASSLLGPNTEAFF
J gene: TRBJ2-5; clone size: -; D gene: -; V gene: TRBV6-1; CDR3 DNA: TGTGCCAGCAATCGGGGGCGAGTGGTAGAGACCCAGTACTTC; CDR3 protein: CASNRGRVVETQYF
J gene: TRBJ2-1; clone size: few; D gene: -; V gene: TRBV19; CDR3 DNA: TGTGCCAGTAGTACCCAGCCAGGGATCCATGAGCAGTTCTTC; CDR3 protein: CASSTQPGIHEQFF
J gene: TRBJ2-3; clone size: many; D gene: -; V gene: TRBV12-3/TRBV12-4; CDR3 DNA: TGTGCCAGCAGTTTTATGTCTCCTCGGGGTACGCAGTATTTT; CDR3 protein: CASSFMSPRGTQYF
J gene: TRBJ1-1; clone size: few; D gene: TRBD1; V gene: TRBV5-4; CDR3 DNA: TGTGCCAGCAGCAAGGGACAGTCGAACACTGAAGCTTTCTTT; CDR3 protein: CASSKGQSNTEAFF
J gene: TRBJ2-2; clone size: many; D gene: TRBD2; V gene: TRBV4-3; CDR3 DNA: TGCGCCAGCAGCCAAGCACTAGCGGGCACCGGGGAGCTGTTTTTT; CDR3 protein: CASSQALAGTGELFF